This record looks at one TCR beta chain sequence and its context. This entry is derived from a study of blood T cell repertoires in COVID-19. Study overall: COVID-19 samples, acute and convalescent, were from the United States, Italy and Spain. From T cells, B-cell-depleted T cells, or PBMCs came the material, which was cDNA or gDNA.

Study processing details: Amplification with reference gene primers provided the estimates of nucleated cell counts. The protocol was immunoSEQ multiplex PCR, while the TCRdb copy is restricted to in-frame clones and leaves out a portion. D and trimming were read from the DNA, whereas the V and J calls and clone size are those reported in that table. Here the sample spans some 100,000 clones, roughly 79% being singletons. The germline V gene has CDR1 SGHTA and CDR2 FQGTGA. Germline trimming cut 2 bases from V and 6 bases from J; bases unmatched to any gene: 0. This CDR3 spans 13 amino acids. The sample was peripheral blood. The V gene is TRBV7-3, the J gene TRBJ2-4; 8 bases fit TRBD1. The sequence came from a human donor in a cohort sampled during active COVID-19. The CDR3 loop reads CASSLGQGNIQYF. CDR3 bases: TGTGCCAGCAGCTTAGGACAGGGAAACATTCAGTACTTC.